A single sample is the source of the 25 T cell receptor beta chains below, sequenced in a study of blood T cell repertoires in COVID-19. The assay was immunoSEQ multiplex PCR, and TCRdb's table has in-frame clones only and misses some. The profile covers about 72,000 clones, with 85% to 90% appearing a single time and about a third taken by the ten largest. Sequences were obtained from peripheral blood. The receptors were sampled from a woman older than 75 with active or convalescent COVID-19.

This chain joins TRBV6-5 and TRBJ2-1; D perhaps matches TRBD1 (6 bases). CDR1 is MNHEY, CDR2 SVGAGI, per germline. The ends were cut back, 2 bases at V and 8 bases at J, with 13 bases in the middle. The CDR3 spans 14 residues. The CDR3 nucleotides are TGTGCCAGCAGTTACCAGTTTGGGGGCGATGAGCAGTTCTTC. Translating gives CASSYQFGGDEQFF.

This chain uses TRBV5-4 with TRBJ2-1, with TRBD2 matching over 9 bases. The ends lost 4 bases at V and 5 bases at J; junction bases unmatched: 7. The CDR3 length is 15 residues. Germline CDR1 and CDR2: SGHNT and YYREEE (reference sequence). The CDR3 sequence is CASSQKRGADNEQFF. The CDR3 DNA reads TGTGCCAGCAGCCAAAAGCGGGGGGCCGACAATGAGCAGTTCTTC.

This clone was detected a few times. The chain has TRBV2 and TRBJ2-1; 10 bases are shared with TRBD2. J gave up 4 bases and V 10 bases, and 7 bases lay outside the gene matches. Germline CDR1 and CDR2: SNHLY and FYNNEI. This CDR3 has 14 residues. The CDR3 protein is CATLGLAAYNEQFF. In DNA form, the CDR3 reads TGTGCCACCCTTGGACTAGCGGCTTACAATGAGCAGTTCTTC.

This chain uses TRBV20-1 with TRBJ2-1; no clear D. V was cut by 6 bases and J by 6 bases, with 6 bases left in between. The CDR3 consists of 10 residues. Germline loops: CDR1 DFQATT, CDR2 SNEGSKA (reference sequence). The CDR3 region has the DNA TGCAGTGCCTATCTCAATGAGCAGTTCTTC. Translating gives CSAYLNEQFF.

This clone has only one observation. V and J are TRBV3-1 (or the pseudogene TRBV3-2) and TRBJ2-7, with TRBD1 identical over 10 bases. The germline CDR1 and CDR2 sequences are LGHDT and YNNKEL (reference sequence). CDR3 length equals 15 residues. Trimming cost V 3 bases and J 4 bases; bases outside gene matches: 6. CDR3 DNA sequence: TGTGCCAGCAGCCAGGGGACAGGGGATTTTTACGAGCAGTACTTC. Residues: CASSQGTGDFYEQYF.

Notes on this clone: The same CDR3 arises from other DNA sequences in this sample as well. The V call is TRBV19, the J call TRBJ1-5; D ambiguous. The germline gives CDR1 LNHDA, CDR2 SQIVND (reference sequence). The CDR3 length is 13 residues. Deletions cut 3 bases from V and 5 bases from J, with 8 bases between. CDR3 coding DNA: TGTGCCAGTAGTATCACCGGGGATCAGCCCCAGCATTTT. Translated: CASSITGDQPQHF.

V and J are TRBV5-1 and TRBJ1-1; perhaps TRBD1 as D (5 bases). The length of the CDR3 is 14 residues. Trimming left V 3 bases short and J 2 bases short, with 11 bases between. Germline V lookup: CDR1 SGHRS, CDR2 YFSETQ. CDR3 residues: CASSWSQGNTEAFF. CDR3 DNA sequence: TGCGCCAGCAGCTGGAGTCAGGGCAACACTGAAGCTTTCTTT.

The chain links TRBV10-3 to TRBJ1-1; 7 bases align to TRBD1. Looked up from germline, CDR1 is ENHRY and CDR2 is SYGVKD. V trimming: 8 bases; J trimming: 1 base; junction bases outside the gene matches: 4. The CDR3 has 13 residues. The CDR3 loop is CAIQGGGNTEAFF. CDR3 DNA: TGTGCCATCCAGGGGGGAGGGAACACTGAAGCTTTCTTT.

This chain joins TRBV5-8 and TRBJ1-4; TRBD1 matches at 8 bases. Per the germline V gene, CDR1 is SGHTS and CDR2 is YDEGEE. The junction had 4 bases not matched to a gene; V was cut back by 0 bases and J by 0 bases. This CDR3 contains 17 residues. The CDR3 region has the DNA TGTGCCAGCAGCTTGGGACAGGGGCATGCAACTAATGAAAAACTGTTTTTT. Translating it yields CASSLGQGHATNEKLFF.

The rearrangement joins TRBV10-2 to TRBJ1-4; tentative D call: TRBD1 (5 bases). V lost 6 bases and J 7 bases, leaving 15 bases between the germline ends. The CDR3 has 14 amino acids. In germline, CDR1 is WSHSY, CDR2 SAAADI. The CDR3 DNA sequence: TGCGCCAGCAGAAGTTCGGGGGAGAGTGAAAAACTGTTTTTT. It yields the protein CASRSSGESEKLFF.

The CDR3 sequence: CASSRGQGTNTEAFF. The CDR3 nucleotides are TGTGCCAGCAGCCGTGGACAGGGAACGAACACTGAAGCTTTCTTT. The rearrangement joins TRBV16 to TRBJ1-1; 8 positions agree with TRBD1. The ends lost 4 bases at V and 1 base at J; junction bases unmatched: 5. Germline-derived CDR1 and CDR2 are KGHSY and FQNENV. This CDR3 contains 15 residues. Based on the CDR3 plus reference TRBV16 and TRBJ1-1, the full variable domain is GEEVAQTPKHLVRGEGQKAKLYCAPIKGHSYVFWYQQVLKNEFKFLISFQNENVFDETGMPKERFSAKCLPNSPCSLEIQATKLEDSAVYFCASSRGQGTNTEAFFGQGTRLTVV.

This clone was recorded only once. The chain combines TRBV5-6 with TRBJ1-2, with a tentative D call TRBD1 (5 bases). The V end was cut by 3 bases, the J end by 8 bases, with 11 bases between. CDR3 length equals 12 residues. From germline, CDR1 is SGHDT and CDR2 YYEEEE. The chain's CDR3 is CASSSRRGGYTF. As DNA, the CDR3 is TGTGCCAGCAGCTCTCGGCGGGGCGGCTACACCTTC. The full variable domain, with the rest looked up from reference TRBV5-6 and TRBJ1-2, is DAGVTQSPTHLIKTRGQQVTLRCSPKSGHDTVSWYQQALGQGPQFIFQYYEEEERQRGNFPDRFSGHQFPNYSSELNVNALLLGDSALYLCASSSRRGGYTFGSGTRLTVV.

Points on this clone: A read error may account for a junction end that differs from germline. V gene TRBV19 combines with J gene TRBJ1-6; D remains unclear. CDR1 is LNHDA, CDR2 SQIVND, per germline (reference sequence). This CDR3 comprises 15 residues. CDR3 sequence (DNA): TGTGCCAGTAGTCTAGATGAGGCGCCGAATTCACCCCTCCACTTT. As protein: CASSLDEAPNSPLHF.

The genes are TRBV18 and TRBJ2-7, with TRBD2 matching 8 bases. Germline V CDR1 and CDR2: KGHSH, LQKENI. V lost 5 bases, J lost 6 bases, and 12 bases stayed unmatched. This CDR3 comprises 15 residues. Here the CDR3 reads CASSETGGGFGEQYF. CDR3 coding DNA: TGTGCCAGCTCAGAAACGGGAGGGGGTTTCGGCGAGCAGTACTTC. Based on the CDR3 plus reference TRBV18 and TRBJ2-7, the full variable domain is NAGVMQNPRHLVRRRGQEARLRCSPMKGHSHVYWYRQLPEEGLKFMVYLQKENIIDESGMPKERFSAEFPKEGPSILRIQQVVRGDSAAYFCASSETGGGFGEQYFGPGTRLTVT.

The genes are TRBV10-3 and TRBJ2-7; TRBD2 aligns across 12 bases. Germline V CDR1 and CDR2: ENHRY, SYGVKD. The CDR3 totals 15 residues. Trimming took 7 bases from V and 6 from J; bases not matched to a gene: 10. The CDR3: CAITREGLAGREQYF. The CDR3 DNA reads as TGTGCCATCACTCGAGAAGGACTAGCGGGGCGCGAGCAGTACTTC.

This clone was seen just once. The rearrangement links TRBV3-1 (or the pseudogene TRBV3-2) to TRBJ2-2, with unresolved D. This CDR3 comprises 15 residues. V lost 5 bases, J lost 5 bases, and 15 bases lay in between. CDR1 LGHDT and CDR2 YNNKEL come from the germline V gene (reference sequence). The CDR3: CASSKGEVGTGELFF. The CDR3, as DNA: TGTGCCAGCAGCAAAGGAGAGGTTGGGACCGGGGAGCTGTTTTTT.

This clone appeared once. The chain is built from TRBV29-1 and TRBJ2-2; 8 bases match TRBD1. Unmatched junction bases numbered 13, after V lost 7 bases and J lost 6 bases. The germline V gene encodes CDR1 SQVTM and CDR2 ANQGSEA. The CDR3 runs to 15 residues. The CDR3 DNA reads as TGCAGCGCCGCTCGGACAGGGAATTTGGCCGGGGAGCTGTTTTTT. This gives the protein CSAARTGNLAGELFF.

The chain has TRBV28 and TRBJ2-1; 12 bases are shared with TRBD2. This CDR3 comprises 17 residues. V shed 7 bases and J 5 bases; nucleotides not matched to a gene: 12. Germline assignment: CDR1 MDHEN and CDR2 SYDVKM. The CDR3 DNA reads TGTGCCAGCACGGGACTAGCGGGCGAAATTGCACACAATGAGCAGTTCTTC. Encoded protein: CASTGLAGEIAHNEQFF.

DNA for the CDR3: TGTGCCATCACGGTAGAACTCAATCAGCCCCAGCATTTT. This encodes CAITVELNQPQHF. The chain has TRBV10-3 and TRBJ1-5, with D uncertain. V was pared by 7 bases and J by 3 bases, with 10 bases between. The CDR3 runs to 13 residues. Germline values: CDR1 ENHRY, CDR2 SYGVKD.

The genes are TRBV6-5 and TRBJ1-6, with D tentatively TRBD1 (6 bases). The CDR3 runs 15 residues. Trimming left V 2 bases short and J 8 bases short, with 13 bases between. CDR1 is MNHEY, CDR2 SVGAGI, per germline. DNA of the CDR3: TGTGCCAGCAGTTACGCAACAGGGCTGGATTCACCCCTCCACTTT. Translation: CASSYATGLDSPLHF.

A single count supports this clone. This sequence joins TRBV6-5 and TRBJ1-1, with 7 bases matching TRBD1. Per germline, CDR1 MNHEY and CDR2 SVGAGI. This CDR3 has 16 residues. V lost 4 bases and J lost 3; bases outside the gene matches: 11. DNA for the CDR3: TGTGCCAGCAGTTCCGACAGGGCTAGGTTTCACACTGAAGCTTTCTTT. This gives the protein CASSSDRARFHTEAFF.

V is TRBV7-6 and J is TRBJ1-1, with D possibly being TRBD1 (6 bases). The CDR3 spans 16 residues. Germline CDR1 and CDR2: SGHVS and FNYEAQ. V lost 6 bases, J lost 1 base, and 18 bases lay in between. This CDR3 is CASSLYTGSANTEAFF. CDR3 bases: TGTGCCAGCAGTCTCTACACAGGGTCGGCGAACACTGAAGCTTTCTTT.

This rearrangement joins TRBV29-1 to TRBJ1-2, with 7 nucleotides matching TRBD1. The germline gives CDR1 SQVTM, CDR2 ANQGSEA. V gave up 4 bases and J gave up 5 bases; unmatched junction bases: 13. The CDR3 totals 15 residues. The CDR3 loop is CSVVGETGRRYGYTF. The CDR3 DNA reads as TGCAGCGTTGTGGGAGAGACAGGGAGACGGTATGGCTACACCTTC.

This chain joins TRBV11-2 and TRBJ1-2, with D possibly matching TRBD1 (5 bases). The V end was cut by 0 bases, the J end by 4 bases, with 15 bases between. In germline, CDR1 is SGHAT, CDR2 FQNNGV. CDR3 length: 16 amino acids. CDR3 sequence: CASSLERGIIGYGYTF. CDR3 DNA: TGTGCCAGCAGCTTAGAACGGGGGATTATCGGCTATGGCTACACCTTC.

This clone was counted only a few times. This chain links TRBV5-1 with TRBJ2-5; TRBD2 might be the D (6 bases). The CDR3 is 14 residues long. Germline V CDR1 and CDR2: SGHRS, YFSETQ. V lost 3 bases to trimming and J lost 4 bases, with 13 bases between them. Here the CDR3 reads CASSSRLDGETQYF. The CDR3 DNA is TGCGCCAGCAGCTCGCGACTAGATGGAGAGACCCAGTACTTC.